Given below is one T cell receptor beta chain in context. The antigen is not known. This entry is derived from a study of blood T cells in healthy people across ages. Study results and caveats: The CMV status of each donor remained undetermined, and this could have confounded shifts in expanded clonotypes.

With a J-beta primer mix and a sample-barcoded 5' primer, a second PCR ran roughly 6 to 12 cycles. TCRdb fed the 5' RACE reads into MiXCR, producing one record per CDR3 protein. Here the sample spans about 1.7 million distinct CDR3 sequences, roughly 27% being singletons. CDR1 and CDR2 from the germline V gene are SEHNR and FQNEAQ (reference sequence). The CDR3 loop spans 17 amino acids. V trimming: 0 bases; J trimming: 0 bases; junction bases outside the gene matches: 4. The clonotype originates from a young woman in good health. The chain uses TRBV7-9 and TRBJ2-1; 8 positions agree with TRBD1. Sequencing used blood. The CDR3 is CASSLARTGSSYNEQFF. CDR3 sequence (DNA): TGTGCCAGCAGCTTAGCGCGGACAGGGAGCTCCTACAATGAGCAGTTCTTC.